The rows below give T cell receptor beta chains drawn from one sample of a study of lung T cells in sarcoidosis with Löfgren's syndrome. TCRdb reprocessed the reads via MiXCR and lists one record per CDR3 protein. The sample carries 60,000 to 70,000 distinct CDR3 sequences, over 20% recorded once. The sequenced sample was CD4+ T cells from PBMCs. These receptors were taken from a human donor with sarcoidosis (Löfgren's syndrome or another form), or a control subject (not recorded which). Both conserved end residues are part of each CDR3. Fields, in order: clone size, D gene, J gene, V gene, CDR3 protein, CDR3 DNA. The D gene is left open where the match is weak. Expanded clones are given a class, and other clones once, few, many or no size at all.

many,NA,TRBJ2-3,TRBV20-1,CSARDSSLGTDTQYF,TGCAGTGCTAGAGATTCTAGTTTAGGGACAGATACGCAGTATTTT
many,NA,TRBJ1-1,TRBV28,CASSQIRDPGNTEAFF,TGTGCCAGCAGTCAAATACGGGACCCCGGGAACACTGAAGCTTTCTTT
many,TRBD1,TRBJ1-1,TRBV7-2,CASSLQGANTEAFF,TGTGCCAGCAGCTTACAGGGGGCGAACACTGAAGCTTTCTTT
NA,TRBD1,TRBJ1-1,TRBV19,CASSIPGTVLNTEAFF,TGTGCCAGTAGTATTCCCGGGACAGTTTTGAACACTGAAGCTTTCTTT
NA,NA,TRBJ2-7,TRBV7-2,CASSLGAIPLYEQYF,TGTGCCAGCAGCTTAGGAGCCATCCCGCTCTACGAGCAGTACTTC
NA,NA,TRBJ1-2,TRBV4-1,CASSPIDRNDGYTF,TGCGCCAGCAGTCCAATCGACAGGAACGATGGCTACACCTTC
few,TRBD2,TRBJ2-5,TRBV5-6,CASNPRTSVLKTQYF,TGTGCCAGCAACCCTCGGACTAGCGTTTTAAAGACCCAGTACTTC
many,TRBD1,TRBJ1-4,TRBV28,CASSSPTGAGNEKLFF,TGTGCCAGCAGTTCACCTACAGGGGCCGGGAATGAAAAACTGTTTTTT
many,TRBD2,TRBJ2-1,TRBV6-8,CASSRAGARNEQFF,TGTGCCAGCAGTCGGGCGGGAGCGCGGAATGAGCAGTTCTTC
many,NA,TRBJ1-2,TRBV28,CASSLWGTDGYTF,TGTGCCAGCAGTTTGTGGGGGACGGATGGCTACACCTTC
many,NA,TRBJ1-2,TRBV28,CASSFPLPPYGYTF,TGTGCCAGCAGTTTCCCTTTGCCCCCCTATGGCTACACCTTC
few,NA,TRBJ1-5,TRBV18,CASSPPGAHSNQPQHF,TGTGCCAGCTCACCCCCAGGGGCCCATAGCAATCAGCCCCAGCATTTT
few,NA,TRBJ2-3,TRBV5-1,CASSLSRGASTDTQYF,TGCGCCAGCAGCTTGAGCCGGGGGGCAAGCACAGATACGCAGTATTTT
many,TRBD2,TRBJ2-2,TRBV7-9,CASVPQELAVQYTGELFF,TGTGCCAGCGTGCCTCAGGAGCTAGCGGTACAATACACCGGGGAGCTGTTTTTT
many,NA,TRBJ2-5,TRBV20-1,CSAPSMGTSGTQYF,TGCAGTGCGCCGTCGATGGGCACTTCCGGGACCCAGTACTTC
few,NA,TRBJ2-7,TRBV27,CASSPIGQASYEQCF,TGTGCCAGCAGTCCTATCGGGCAGGCCTCCTACGAGCAGTGCTTC
NA,NA,TRBJ1-1,TRBV5-4,CASSQQGRTEAFF,TGTGCCAGCAGCCAGCAGGGGCGGACTGAAGCTTTCTTT
NA,TRBD1,TRBJ2-1,TRBV2,CASREQGAQGEQFF,TGTGCCAGCAGGGAACAGGGGGCGCAGGGGGAGCAGTTCTTC
few,NA,TRBJ1-5,TRBV2,CASSSGSSAGQPQHF,TGTGCCAGCAGTTCCGGGAGCTCCGCGGGTCAGCCCCAGCATTTT
NA,TRBD2,TRBJ2-1,TRBV5-6,CASNWLALAGAPSGGYNEQFF,TGTGCCAGCAACTGGTTAGCGCTAGCGGGAGCCCCAAGCGGAGGTTACAATGAGCAGTTCTTC
NA,TRBD1,TRBJ1-5,TRBV19,CASMGQLNQHQHF,TGTGCCAGTATGGGACAGCTCAATCAGCACCAGCATTTT
many,TRBD2,TRBJ2-5,TRBV6-1,CASRGTSQETQYF,TGTGCCAGCAGAGGGACTAGCCAAGAGACCCAGTACTTC
many,NA,TRBJ1-5,TRBV24-1,CATSDLLASVPQHF,TGTGCCACCAGTGATTTGCTCGCTTCGGTGCCCCAGCATTTT
few,TRBD2,TRBJ2-3,TRBV9,CASSVGAGVTDTQYF,TGTGCCAGCAGCGTAGGAGCGGGAGTGACAGATACGCAGTATTTT
NA,TRBD1,TRBJ2-3,TRBV7-2,CASSFKGFGQGADTQYF,TGTGCCAGCAGCTTTAAAGGGTTTGGACAGGGAGCAGATACGCAGTATTTT